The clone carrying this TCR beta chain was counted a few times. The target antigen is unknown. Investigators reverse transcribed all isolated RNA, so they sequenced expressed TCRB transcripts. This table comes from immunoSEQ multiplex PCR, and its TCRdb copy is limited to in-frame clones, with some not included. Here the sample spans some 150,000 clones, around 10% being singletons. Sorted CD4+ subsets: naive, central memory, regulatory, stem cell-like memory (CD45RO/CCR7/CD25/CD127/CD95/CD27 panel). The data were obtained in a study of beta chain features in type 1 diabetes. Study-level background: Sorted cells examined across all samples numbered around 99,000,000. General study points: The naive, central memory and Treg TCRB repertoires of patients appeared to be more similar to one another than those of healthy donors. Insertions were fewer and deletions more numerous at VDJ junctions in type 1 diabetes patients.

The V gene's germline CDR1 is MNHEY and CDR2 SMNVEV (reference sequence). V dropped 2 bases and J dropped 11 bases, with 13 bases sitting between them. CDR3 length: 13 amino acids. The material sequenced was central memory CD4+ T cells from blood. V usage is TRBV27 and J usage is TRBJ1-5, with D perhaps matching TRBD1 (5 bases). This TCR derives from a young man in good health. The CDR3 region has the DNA TGTGCCAGCAGTTTAGAGGGCATGGGGGCCCAGCATTTT. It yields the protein CASSLEGMGAQHF.